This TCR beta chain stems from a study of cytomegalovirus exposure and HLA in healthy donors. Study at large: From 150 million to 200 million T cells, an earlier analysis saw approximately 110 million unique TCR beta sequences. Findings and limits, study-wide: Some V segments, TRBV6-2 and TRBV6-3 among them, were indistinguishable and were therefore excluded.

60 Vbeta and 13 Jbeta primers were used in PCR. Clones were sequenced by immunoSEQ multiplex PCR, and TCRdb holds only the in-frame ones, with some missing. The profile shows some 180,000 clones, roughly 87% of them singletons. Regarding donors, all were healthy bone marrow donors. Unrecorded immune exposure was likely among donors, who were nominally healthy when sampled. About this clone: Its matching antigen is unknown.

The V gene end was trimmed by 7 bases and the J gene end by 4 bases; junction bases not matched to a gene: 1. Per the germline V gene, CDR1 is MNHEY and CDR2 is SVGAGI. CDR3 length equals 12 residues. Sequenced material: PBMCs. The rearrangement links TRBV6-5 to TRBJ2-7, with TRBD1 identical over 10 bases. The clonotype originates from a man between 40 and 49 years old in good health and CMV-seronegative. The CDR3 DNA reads TGTGCCAGCATGGGACAGGGGTACGAGCAGTACTTC. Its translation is CASMGQGYEQYF.